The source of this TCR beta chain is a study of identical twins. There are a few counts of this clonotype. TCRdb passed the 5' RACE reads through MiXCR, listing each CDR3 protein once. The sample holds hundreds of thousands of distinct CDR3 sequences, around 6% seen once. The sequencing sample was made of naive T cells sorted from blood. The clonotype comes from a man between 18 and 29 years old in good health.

The CDR3 sequence: CSARAGVNALEQFF. DNA for the CDR3: TGCAGTGCTAGAGCGGGAGTAAATGCGCTTGAGCAGTTCTTC. The rearrangement joins TRBV20-1 to TRBJ2-1; a possible D gene is TRBD2 (6 bases). This CDR3 is built from 14 residues. V lost 1 base to trimming and J lost 9 bases, with 16 bases between them. Germline CDR1 is DFQATT and CDR2 is SNEGSKA (reference sequence).